A selection of T cell receptor beta chains follows, all from one sample in a study of CD4 T cells in relation to SARS-CoV-2 and coronaviruses. Their cognate antigens are unknown. Sequencing used immunoSEQ multiplex PCR; TCRdb keeps in-frame clones, though not all of them. The repertoire consists of around 41,000 clones, with 84% occurring once and the leading ten covering 1% to 1.5%. Source material: naive CD4+ T cells from PBMCs, cultured in vitro. These receptors were obtained from an adult with COVID-19. Both conserved end residues are part of each CDR3. The D gene is left open where the match is weak. Expanded clones are given a class, and other clones once, few, many or no size at all.

clone_size	j_call	v_call	d_call	cdr3_aa	cdr3_nt
.	TRBJ2-7	TRBV19	TRBD1	CASSTLGQATYEQYF	TGTGCCAGTAGTACCCTCGGACAGGCAACTTACGAGCAGTACTTC
.	TRBJ2-3	TRBV4-1	.	CASSQEGTQYF	TGCGCCAGCAGCCAAGAGGGTACGCAGTATTTT
.	TRBJ1-5	TRBV15	.	CATSRDLSNQPQHF	TGTGCCACCAGCAGAGATTTAAGCAATCAGCCCCAGCATTTT
.	TRBJ2-7	TRBV5-4	TRBD1	CASSPGTGPGSYEQYF	TGTGCCAGCAGCCCAGGGACAGGGCCCGGTTCCTACGAGCAGTACTTC
.	TRBJ1-3	TRBV5-1	.	CASSLVAGSSGNTIYF	TGCGCCAGCAGCTTGGTAGCAGGATCCTCTGGAAACACCATATATTTT
.	TRBJ1-5	TRBV6-2/TRBV6-3	TRBD1	CASSLHRDRVQPQHF	TGTGCCAGCAGCCTCCACCGGGACAGGGTCCAGCCCCAGCATTTT
.	TRBJ2-3	TRBV7-2	TRBD1	CASSLRQGPDTQYF	TGTGCCAGCAGCCTTAGACAGGGCCCAGATACGCAGTATTTT
.	TRBJ2-7	TRBV4-1	TRBD2	CASSQLAGGPYEQYF	TGCGCCAGCAGCCAGCTAGCGGGAGGGCCCTACGAGCAGTACTTC
.	TRBJ2-2	TRBV10-3	.	CAISEPGSAAVSGELFF	TGTGCCATCAGTGAACCCGGGTCTGCGGCCGTGAGCGGGGAGCTGTTTTTT
.	TRBJ2-2	TRBV7-2	.	CASSLATNTGELFF	TGTGCCAGCAGCTTAGCTACCAACACCGGGGAGCTGTTTTTT
few	TRBJ2-2	TRBV6-5	.	CASSYVLPPGELFF	TGTGCCAGCAGTTATGTGTTACCCCCCGGGGAGCTGTTTTTT
.	TRBJ1-2	TRBV29-1	.	CSVEHQNYGYTF	TGCAGCGTTGAACACCAGAACTATGGCTACACCTTC
.	TRBJ1-2	TRBV7-8	.	CASSLRDSLYGYTF	TGTGCCAGCAGCTTAAGGGACTCCCTCTATGGCTACACCTTC
.	TRBJ1-1	TRBV4-1	.	CASSRITGTEAFF	TGCGCCAGCAGCCGGATAACAGGGACTGAAGCTTTCTTT
.	TRBJ2-7	TRBV5-5	TRBD1	CASSLSGTGIYEQYF	TGTGCCAGCAGCTTGTCTGGGACAGGGATATACGAGCAGTACTTC
.	TRBJ1-2	TRBV5-1	.	CASSPEPYGYTF	TGCGCCAGCAGCCCAGAGCCGTATGGCTACACCTTC
few	TRBJ2-1	TRBV5-1	TRBD2	CASSWTTSGGSYNEQFF	TGCGCCAGCAGCTGGACTACTAGCGGGGGCTCCTACAATGAGCAGTTCTTC
.	TRBJ2-7	TRBV18	.	CASSPRLRGKVYYEQYF	TGTGCCAGCTCACCAAGGCTTCGGGGTAAGGTTTACTACGAGCAGTACTTC
.	TRBJ2-1	TRBV18	TRBD2	CASSRLAGESSNEQFF	TGTGCCAGCTCCCGACTAGCGGGAGAATCCAGCAATGAGCAGTTCTTC
few	TRBJ2-2	TRBV29-1	.	CSVAAGTGELFF	TGCAGCGTTGCCGCTGGGACCGGGGAGCTGTTTTTT
.	TRBJ2-7	TRBV19	.	CASSISRPRGRRYEQYF	TGTGCCAGTAGTATTTCCAGGCCAAGGGGGAGGCGTTACGAGCAGTACTTC
.	TRBJ2-1	TRBV15	.	CATSSSPPYSSYNEQFF	TGTGCCACCAGCAGTTCCCCTCCGTACAGCTCCTACAATGAGCAGTTCTTC
.	TRBJ2-7	TRBV6-4	.	CANSHEQYF	TGTGCCAACTCGCACGAGCAGTACTTC
.	TRBJ2-5	TRBV18	.	CASSPGETQYF	TGTGCCAGCTCACCTGGGGAGACCCAGTACTTC
.	TRBJ2-3	TRBV7-9	.	CASSSPPGQRSTDTQYF	TGTGCCAGCAGCTCTCCCCCCGGACAGCGAAGCACAGATACGCAGTATTTT
.	TRBJ1-5	TRBV28	.	CASRVGVNQPQHF	TGTGCCAGCAGAGTAGGGGTAAATCAGCCCCAGCATTTT
.	TRBJ1-3	TRBV9	.	CASSETSGNTIYF	TGTGCCAGCAGCGAAACTTCTGGAAACACCATATATTTT
.	TRBJ2-7	TRBV6-5	.	CAASPQGSSYEQYF	TGTGCCGCCTCCCCACAGGGCAGCTCCTACGAGCAGTACTTC
.	TRBJ2-1	TRBV27	TRBD2	CASRVSGRVYNEQFF	TGTGCCAGCAGAGTTAGCGGGAGAGTATACAATGAGCAGTTCTTC
.	TRBJ2-7	TRBV7-6	.	CASSLASGGGGPMAYEQYF	TGTGCCAGCAGCTTAGCCTCGGGGGGCGGCGGTCCCATGGCCTACGAGCAGTACTTC
.	TRBJ2-4	TRBV5-4	TRBD2	CASSELAGGTDIQYF	TGTGCCAGCAGCGAACTAGCGGGAGGTACGGACATTCAGTACTTC
.	TRBJ2-1	TRBV19	TRBD2	CASSIDLAGVISQFF	TGTGCCAGTAGTATAGATCTAGCGGGAGTAATTTCGCAGTTCTTC
.	TRBJ2-5	TRBV6-5	.	CASTVETQYF	TGTGCCAGCACGGTGGAGACCCAGTACTTC
.	TRBJ2-1	TRBV6-1	.	CASSELSLGSYNEQFF	TGTGCCAGCAGTGAACTGTCTCTCGGGAGCTACAATGAGCAGTTCTTC
.	TRBJ2-7	TRBV6-2/TRBV6-3	TRBD2	CASSSGTMYEQYF	TGTGCCAGCAGTTCCGGGACTATGTACGAGCAGTACTTC
.	TRBJ2-1	TRBV6-5	.	CASSRGTNNEQFF	TGTGCCAGCAGTCGTGGAACCAACAATGAGCAGTTCTTC
.	TRBJ2-5	TRBV10-3	.	CAISESYTGETQYF	TGTGCCATCAGTGAGTCTTACACGGGAGAGACCCAGTACTTC
.	TRBJ2-3	TRBV29-1	.	CSVAGLGGGTDTQYF	TGCAGCGTTGCGGGACTGGGAGGCGGCACAGATACGCAGTATTTT
.	TRBJ2-7	TRBV12-3/TRBV12-4	TRBD1	CASSLSGTAEQYF	TGTGCCAGCAGTTTATCTGGGACAGCCGAGCAGTACTTC
.	TRBJ1-1	TRBV7-2	.	CASSPFRGLNTEAFF	TGTGCCAGCAGCCCCTTCAGGGGACTGAACACTGAAGCTTTCTTT
.	TRBJ2-7	TRBV2	TRBD2	CASTASGRADEQYF	TGTGCCAGCACCGCTAGCGGGAGGGCCGACGAGCAGTACTTC
.	TRBJ1-2	TRBV10-3	.	CAISESAGTPRRDGYTF	TGTGCCATCAGTGAGTCCGCCGGGACACCCAGGAGGGATGGCTACACCTTC
.	TRBJ2-7	TRBV30	.	CAWMQAGQGWWEQYF	TGTGCCTGGATGCAAGCGGGCCAGGGTTGGTGGGAGCAGTACTTC
.	TRBJ2-1	TRBV7-2	.	CASSLWLAEGGNEQFF	TGTGCCAGCAGCCTCTGGCTAGCGGAGGGGGGCAATGAGCAGTTCTTC
.	TRBJ2-3	TRBV15	.	CATSRADTQYF	TGTGCCACCAGCAGAGCCGATACGCAGTATTTT
.	TRBJ2-7	TRBV6-5	TRBD1	CASKRTQGVSYEQYF	TGTGCCAGCAAAAGAACACAGGGGGTCTCCTACGAGCAGTACTTC
.	TRBJ2-7	TRBV2	TRBD1	CASSYVGQGYYEQYF	TGTGCCAGCAGTTATGTGGGACAGGGATATTACGAGCAGTACTTC
few	TRBJ2-5	TRBV3-1/TRBV3-2	.	CASSQVETQYF	TGTGCCAGCAGCCAAGTGGAGACCCAGTACTTC
.	TRBJ1-3	TRBV18	.	CASSLQDSGNTIYF	TGTGCCAGCTCACTACAAGACTCTGGAAACACCATATATTTT
.	TRBJ2-3	TRBV15	.	CATSRDGTADTQYF	TGTGCCACCAGCAGAGATGGGACGGCAGATACGCAGTATTTT
.	TRBJ1-5	TRBV4-3	.	CASSQGLDGDQPQHF	TGCGCCAGCAGCCAAGGGCTCGACGGTGATCAGCCCCAGCATTTT
.	TRBJ1-1	TRBV14	TRBD1	CASRARGMNTEAFF	TGTGCCAGCAGGGCCAGGGGGATGAACACTGAAGCTTTCTTT
few	TRBJ2-3	TRBV5-1	TRBD2	CASRASGTDTQYF	TGCGCCAGCAGGGCTAGCGGTACAGATACGCAGTATTTT
.	TRBJ1-2	TRBV18	.	CASSPDRTTGTF	TGTGCCAGCTCACCAGACAGGACCACTGGCACCTTC
.	TRBJ2-1	TRBV9	.	CASSVVISGSYNEQFF	TGTGCCAGCAGCGTAGTTATTAGCGGTTCCTACAATGAGCAGTTCTTC
.	TRBJ2-1	TRBV2	.	CASTASWLRNEQFF	TGTGCCAGCACCGCTAGCTGGCTCCGAAATGAGCAGTTCTTC
.	TRBJ2-1	TRBV21-1	.	CASSNQMRGPGQRSYNEQFF	TGTGCCAGCAGCAATCAGATGAGGGGCCCGGGACAGAGATCCTACAATGAGCAGTTCTTC
.	TRBJ1-2	TRBV7-9	.	CASSFGGSGDSYGYTF	TGTGCCAGCAGCTTTGGGGGTTCTGGAGACAGCTATGGCTACACCTTC
.	TRBJ1-6	TRBV9	.	CASSVEGNSPLHF	TGTGCCAGCAGCGTAGAGGGAAATTCACCCCTCCACTTT